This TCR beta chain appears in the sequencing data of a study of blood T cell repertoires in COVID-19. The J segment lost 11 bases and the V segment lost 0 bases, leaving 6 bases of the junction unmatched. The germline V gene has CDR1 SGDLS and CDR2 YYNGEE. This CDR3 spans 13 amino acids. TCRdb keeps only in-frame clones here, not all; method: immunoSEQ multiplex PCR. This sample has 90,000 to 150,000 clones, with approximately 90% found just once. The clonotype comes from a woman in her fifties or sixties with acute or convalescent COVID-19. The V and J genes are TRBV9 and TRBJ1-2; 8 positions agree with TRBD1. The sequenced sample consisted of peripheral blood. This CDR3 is CASSVAGTGGYTF. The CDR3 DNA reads TGTGCCAGCAGCGTAGCCGGGACAGGAGGGTACACCTTC.